This T cell receptor beta chain was captured in a study of shared clonotypes between healthy human individuals. The wider study: A donor's plate count was three for CD4 naive and three for CD4 memory; CD8 naive had two and CD8 memory one.

Notes on the study in general: Larger estimated richness was generally recorded for naive subsets relative to memory subsets. With a few donors compared, approximately 5.5% of naive CD4 clonotypes were shared.

The CDR3 length is 15 residues. The germline CDR1 and CDR2 sequences are MNHEY and SVGAGI. V dropped 0 bases and J dropped 2 bases, with 9 bases sitting between them. On this clone: Its antigen is undetermined.

Samples underwent the assay at deep level. The repertoire was sequenced with immunoSEQ multiplex PCR; TCRdb's copy has only in-frame clones and lacks some. The table records hundreds of thousands of clones, 95% to 98% of them present only once. The chain combines TRBV6-5 with TRBJ2-3; D possibly corresponds to TRBD1 (5 bases). The sequenced material came from naive CD4+ T cells sorted from blood. The subset denotes: CD45RA+ positively selected. The origin of this receptor is a woman aged 25 to 39 in good health. For the CDR3, the DNA is TGTGCCAGCAGTTACTCGAACAGGATCACAGATACGCAGTATTTT. As protein: CASSYSNRITDTQYF.